The clone carrying this T cell receptor beta chain occurred a few times. Germline V gives CDR1 SGHRS, CDR2 YFSETQ. Trimming removed 3 bases at V and 0 bases at J, with 10 bases between. This CDR3 has 14 amino acids. Both iRepertoire HTBI primers and Arm-PCR of CDR3 regions were used to build the TCR beta libraries. TCRdb itself ran the multiplex PCR reads through MiXCR, one entry per CDR3 protein. Of around 480,000 distinct CDR3 sequences detected, roughly 16% appear once; the ten largest clones hold 9% to 15%. The entry originates in a study of regulatory T cells in long-lasting Graves disease. Time point given: newly diagnosed GD, antithyroid drugs for less than 3 months. PBMC-derived RNA was used for the TCR library. These data also featured in a second study, about T cells in Graves' hyperthyroidism and ophthalmopathy.

This receptor was obtained from a man between 40 and 49 years old with Graves disease. Material: peripheral blood mononuclear cells (PBMCs), obtained at new diagnosis, from a patient treated with antithyroid drugs. This rearrangement joins TRBV5-1 to TRBJ2-7, with D unclear. The DNA of the CDR3 is TGCGCCAGCAGCTGGGTAGCAGACTCCTACGAGCAGTACTTC. This gives the protein CASSWVADSYEQYF. The entire variable domain, with the rest obtained from reference TRBV5-1 and TRBJ2-7, is as follows: KAGVTQTPRYLIKTRGQQVTLSCSPISGHRSVSWYQQTPGQGLQFLFEYFSETQRNKGNFPGRFSGRQFSNSRSEMNVSTLELGDSALYLCASSWVADSYEQYFGPGTRLTVT.